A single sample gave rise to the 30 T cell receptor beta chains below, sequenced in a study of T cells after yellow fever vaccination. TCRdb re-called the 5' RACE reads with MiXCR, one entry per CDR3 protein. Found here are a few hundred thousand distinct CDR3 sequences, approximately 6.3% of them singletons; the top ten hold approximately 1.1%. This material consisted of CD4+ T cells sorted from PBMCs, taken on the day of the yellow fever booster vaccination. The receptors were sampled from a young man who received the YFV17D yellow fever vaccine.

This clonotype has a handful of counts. The CDR3 spells CASSLAGQPTGELFF. The CDR3 DNA sequence: TGCGCCAGCAGCTTGGCGGGACAGCCCACCGGGGAGCTGTTTTTT. This chain links TRBV5-1 with TRBJ2-2; TRBD1 matches 7 bases. The CDR3 has 15 amino acids. Trimming removed 0 bases from V and 4 bases from J; junction bases left unmatched: 3. Germline CDR1 is SGHRS and CDR2 is YFSETQ.

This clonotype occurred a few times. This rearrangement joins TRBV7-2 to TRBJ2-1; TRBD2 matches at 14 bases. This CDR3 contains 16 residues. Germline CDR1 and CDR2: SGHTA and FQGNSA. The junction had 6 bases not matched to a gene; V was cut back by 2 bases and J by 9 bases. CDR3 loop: CASSLPTSGRAGEQFF. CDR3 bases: TGTGCCAGCAGCTTACCGACTAGCGGGAGGGCCGGTGAGCAGTTCTTC. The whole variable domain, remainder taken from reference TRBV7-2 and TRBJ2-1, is GAGVSQSPSNKVTEKGKDVELRCDPISGHTALYWYRQSLGQGLEFLIYFQGNSAPDKSGLPSDRFSAERTGGSVSTLTIQRTQQEDSAVYLCASSLPTSGRAGEQFFGPGTRLTVL.

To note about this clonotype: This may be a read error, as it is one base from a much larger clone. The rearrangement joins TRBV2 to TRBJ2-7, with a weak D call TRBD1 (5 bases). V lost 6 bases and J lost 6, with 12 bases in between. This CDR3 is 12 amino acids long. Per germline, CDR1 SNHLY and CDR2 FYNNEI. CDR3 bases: TGTGCCAGCAGATCACAGGTCGCCGAGCAGTACTTC. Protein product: CASRSQVAEQYF. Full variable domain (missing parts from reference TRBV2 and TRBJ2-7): EPEVTQTPSHQVTQMGQEVILRCVPISNHLYFYWYRQILGQKVEFLVSFYNNEISEKSEIFDDQFSVERPDGSNFTLKIRSTKLEDSAMYFCASRSQVAEQYFGPGTRLTVT.

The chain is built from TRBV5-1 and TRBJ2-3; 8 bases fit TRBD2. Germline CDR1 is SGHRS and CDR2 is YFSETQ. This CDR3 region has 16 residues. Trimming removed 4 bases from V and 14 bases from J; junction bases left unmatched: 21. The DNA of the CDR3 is TGCGCCAGCAGCGAGAACGGGGTGACTAGCGTAAATGGGGGGTATTTT. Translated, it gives CASSENGVTSVNGGYF.

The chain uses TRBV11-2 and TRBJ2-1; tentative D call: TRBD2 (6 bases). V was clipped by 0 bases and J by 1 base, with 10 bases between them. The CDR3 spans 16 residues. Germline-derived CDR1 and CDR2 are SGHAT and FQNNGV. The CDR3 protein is CASSLEGGTSYNEQFF. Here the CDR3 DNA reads TGTGCCAGCAGCTTAGAAGGCGGGACTTCCTACAATGAGCAGTTCTTC.

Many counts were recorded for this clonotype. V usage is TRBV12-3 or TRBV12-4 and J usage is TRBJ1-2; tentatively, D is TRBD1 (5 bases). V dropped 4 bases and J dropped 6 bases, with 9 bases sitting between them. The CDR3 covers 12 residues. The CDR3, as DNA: TGTGCCAGCAGTTCCGACAGTCATGGCTACACCTTC. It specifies CASSSDSHGYTF.

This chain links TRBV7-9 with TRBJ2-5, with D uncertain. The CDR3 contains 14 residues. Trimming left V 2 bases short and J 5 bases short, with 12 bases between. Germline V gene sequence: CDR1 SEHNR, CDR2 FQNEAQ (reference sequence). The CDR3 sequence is CASSLSEWCETQYF. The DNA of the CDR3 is TGTGCCAGCAGCTTATCTGAGTGGTGTGAGACCCAGTACTTC.

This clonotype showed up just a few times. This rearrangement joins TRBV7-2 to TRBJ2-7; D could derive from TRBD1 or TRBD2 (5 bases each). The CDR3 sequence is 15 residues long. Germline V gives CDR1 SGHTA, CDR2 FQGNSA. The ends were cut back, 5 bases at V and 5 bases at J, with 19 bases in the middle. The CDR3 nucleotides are TGTGCCAGCAGCAGGGGACCCAGGGTACGGGACGAGCAGTACTTC. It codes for CASSRGPRVRDEQYF.

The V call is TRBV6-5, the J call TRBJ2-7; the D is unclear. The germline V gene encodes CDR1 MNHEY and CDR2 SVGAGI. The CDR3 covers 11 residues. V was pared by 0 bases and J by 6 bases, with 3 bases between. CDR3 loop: CASSYSGEQYF. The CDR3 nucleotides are TGTGCCAGCAGTTACTCGGGCGAGCAGTACTTC.

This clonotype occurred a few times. CDR3 sequence reads: CASSPAGLNTGELFF. The CDR3 DNA follows: TGCGCCAGCAGCCCGGCGGGGCTGAACACCGGGGAGCTGTTTTTT. The chain employs TRBV5-1 and TRBJ2-2, with D perhaps TRBD2 (6 bases). CDR3 length: 15 amino acids. The V end lost 4 bases, the J end lost 1 base, and 11 bases lay between the germline ends. Germline lookup yields CDR1 SGHRS and CDR2 YFSETQ.

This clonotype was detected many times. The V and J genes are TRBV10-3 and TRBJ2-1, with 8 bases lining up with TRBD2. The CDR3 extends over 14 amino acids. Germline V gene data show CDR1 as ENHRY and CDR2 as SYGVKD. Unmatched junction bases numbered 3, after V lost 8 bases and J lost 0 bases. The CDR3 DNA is TGTGCCATCTCGACTAGCGACTCCTACAATGAGCAGTTCTTC. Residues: CAISTSDSYNEQFF.

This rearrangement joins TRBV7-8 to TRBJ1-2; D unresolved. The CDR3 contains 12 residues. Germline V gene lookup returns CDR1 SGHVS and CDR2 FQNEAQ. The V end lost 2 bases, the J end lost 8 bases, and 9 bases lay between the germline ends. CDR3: CASSLLQGGYTF. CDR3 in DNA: TGTGCCAGCAGCTTACTCCAAGGAGGCTACACCTTC. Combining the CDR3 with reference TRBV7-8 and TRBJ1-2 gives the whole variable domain GAGVSQSPRYKVAKRGQDVALRCDPISGHVSLFWYQQALGQGPEFLTYFQNEAQLDKSGLPSDRFFAERPEGSVSTLKIQRTQQEDSAVYLCASSLLQGGYTFGSGTRLTVV.

CDR3 DNA sequence: TGTGCCAGCAGCTTAAGGTCCGACAGGGGAGGTGAGCAGTTCTTC. Translating gives CASSLRSDRGGEQFF. The chain has TRBV7-3 and TRBJ2-1; 8 bases match TRBD1. The germline V gene encodes CDR1 SGHTA and CDR2 FQGTGA. There are 15 residues in the CDR3. Losses at the gene ends were 1 base for V and 9 bases for J; bases not matched to a gene: 8.

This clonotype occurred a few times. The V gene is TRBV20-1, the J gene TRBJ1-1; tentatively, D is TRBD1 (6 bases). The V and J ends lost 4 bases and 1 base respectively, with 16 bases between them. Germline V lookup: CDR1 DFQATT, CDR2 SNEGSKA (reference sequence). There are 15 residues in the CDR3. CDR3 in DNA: TGCAGTGCTACCTACTTCGACAGGTGGAACACTGAAGCTTTCTTT. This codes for CSATYFDRWNTEAFF.

For the CDR3, the DNA is TGCAGTAAGGGACTAGCGGGAGGGCCTTTCTACGAGCAGTACTTC. It codes for CSKGLAGGPFYEQYF. The rearrangement links TRBV20-1 to TRBJ2-7; TRBD2 aligns across 16 bases. CDR3 size: 15 residues. CDR1 DFQATT and CDR2 SNEGSKA come from the germline V gene (reference sequence). V lost 8 bases and J lost 3; bases outside the gene matches: 7.

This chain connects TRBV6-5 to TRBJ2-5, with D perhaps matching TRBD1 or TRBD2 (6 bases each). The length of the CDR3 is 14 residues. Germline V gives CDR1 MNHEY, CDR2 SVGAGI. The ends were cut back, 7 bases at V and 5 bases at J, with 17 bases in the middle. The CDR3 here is CASTGTTSYETQYF. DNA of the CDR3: TGTGCCAGCACCGGGACAACTAGCTACGAGACCCAGTACTTC.

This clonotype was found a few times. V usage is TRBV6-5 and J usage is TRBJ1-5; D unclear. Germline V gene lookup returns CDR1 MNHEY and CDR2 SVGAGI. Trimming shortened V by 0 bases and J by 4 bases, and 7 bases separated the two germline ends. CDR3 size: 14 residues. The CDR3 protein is CASSYSRRNQPQHF. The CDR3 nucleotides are TGTGCCAGCAGTTACTCTCGGAGGAATCAGCCCCAGCATTTT.

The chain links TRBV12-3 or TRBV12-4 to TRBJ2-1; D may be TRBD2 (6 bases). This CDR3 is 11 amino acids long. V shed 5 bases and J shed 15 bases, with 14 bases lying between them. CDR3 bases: TGTGCCAGCAGTGGAGGGACCTCGGGGTTCTTC. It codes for CASSGGTSGFF.

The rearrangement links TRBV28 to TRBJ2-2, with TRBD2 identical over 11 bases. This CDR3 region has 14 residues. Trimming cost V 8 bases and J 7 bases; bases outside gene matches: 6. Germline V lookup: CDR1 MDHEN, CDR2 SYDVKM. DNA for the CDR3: TGTGCCAGCGCTAGCGGGGGGCGCTTCGGGGAGCTGTTTTTT. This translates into CASASGGRFGELFF. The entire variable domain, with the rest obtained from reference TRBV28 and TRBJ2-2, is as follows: DVKVTQSSRYLVKRTGEKVFLECVQDMDHENMFWYRQDPGLGLRLIYFSYDVKMKEKGDIPEGYSVSREKKERFSLILESASTNQTSMYLCASASGGRFGELFFGEGSRLTVL.

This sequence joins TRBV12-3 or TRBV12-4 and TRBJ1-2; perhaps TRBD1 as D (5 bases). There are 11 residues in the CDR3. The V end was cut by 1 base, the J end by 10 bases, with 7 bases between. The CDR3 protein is CASSLGGDYTF. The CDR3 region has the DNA TGTGCCAGCAGTTTAGGAGGGGACTACACCTTC.

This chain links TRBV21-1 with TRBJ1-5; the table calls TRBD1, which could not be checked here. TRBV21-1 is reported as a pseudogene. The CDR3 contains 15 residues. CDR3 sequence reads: CASGLSGVSNQPQHF. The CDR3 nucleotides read TGTGCCAGCGGCCTCTCGGGGGTTAGCAATCAGCCCCAGCATTTT.

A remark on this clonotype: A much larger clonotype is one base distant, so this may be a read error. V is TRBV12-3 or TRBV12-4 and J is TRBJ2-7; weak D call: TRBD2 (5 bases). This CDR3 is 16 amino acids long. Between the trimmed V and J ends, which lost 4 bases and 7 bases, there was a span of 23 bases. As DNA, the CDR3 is TGTGCCAGCAGTTCAAGGCGGGTAACGCAGGTGGGGGAGCAGTACTTC. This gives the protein CASSSRRVTQVGEQYF.

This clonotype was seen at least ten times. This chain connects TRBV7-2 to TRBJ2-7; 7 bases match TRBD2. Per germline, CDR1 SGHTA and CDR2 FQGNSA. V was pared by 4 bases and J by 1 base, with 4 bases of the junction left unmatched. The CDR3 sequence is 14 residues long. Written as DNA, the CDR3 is TGTGCCAGCAGCTCCGGGACTAATTCCTACGAGCAGTACTTC. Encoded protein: CASSSGTNSYEQYF. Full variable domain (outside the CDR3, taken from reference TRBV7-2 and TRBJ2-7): GAGVSQSPSNKVTEKGKDVELRCDPISGHTALYWYRQSLGQGLEFLIYFQGNSAPDKSGLPSDRFSAERTGGSVSTLTIQRTQQEDSAVYLCASSSGTNSYEQYFGPGTRLTVT.

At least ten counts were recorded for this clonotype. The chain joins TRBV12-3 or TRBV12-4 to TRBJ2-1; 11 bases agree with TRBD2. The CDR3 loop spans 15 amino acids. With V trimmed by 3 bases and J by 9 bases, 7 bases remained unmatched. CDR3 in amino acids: CASSLGVTSGTEQFF. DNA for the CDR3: TGTGCCAGCAGTTTGGGGGTGACTAGCGGGACTGAGCAGTTCTTC.

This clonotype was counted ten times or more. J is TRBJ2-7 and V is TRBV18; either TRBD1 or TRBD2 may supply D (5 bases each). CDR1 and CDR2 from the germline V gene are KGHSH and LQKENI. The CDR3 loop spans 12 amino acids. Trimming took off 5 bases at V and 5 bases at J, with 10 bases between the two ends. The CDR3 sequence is CASSNQGDEQYF. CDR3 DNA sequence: TGTGCCAGCTCAAACCAGGGAGACGAGCAGTACTTC.

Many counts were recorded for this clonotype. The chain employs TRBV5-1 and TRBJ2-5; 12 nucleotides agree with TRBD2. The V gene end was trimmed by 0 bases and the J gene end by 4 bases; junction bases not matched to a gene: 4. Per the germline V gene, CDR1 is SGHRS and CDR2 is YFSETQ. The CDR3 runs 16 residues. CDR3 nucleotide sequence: TGCGCCAGCAGCTTGGGACTAGCGGGAGTAATAGAGACCCAGTACTTC. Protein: CASSLGLAGVIETQYF.

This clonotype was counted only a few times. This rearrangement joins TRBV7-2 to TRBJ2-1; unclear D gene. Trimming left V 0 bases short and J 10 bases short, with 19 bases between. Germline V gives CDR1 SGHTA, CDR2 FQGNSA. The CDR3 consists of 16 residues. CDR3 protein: CASSLAPLLQRNEQFF. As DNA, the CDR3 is TGTGCCAGCAGCTTAGCCCCCCTTCTGCAGCGAAACGAGCAGTTCTTC.

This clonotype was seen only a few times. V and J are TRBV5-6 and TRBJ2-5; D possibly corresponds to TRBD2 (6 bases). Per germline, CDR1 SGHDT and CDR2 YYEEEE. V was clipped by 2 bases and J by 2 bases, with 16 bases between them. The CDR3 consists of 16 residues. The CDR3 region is CASSFLSGGLQETQYF. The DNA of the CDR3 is TGTGCCAGCAGCTTTCTTAGCGGTGGCCTGCAAGAGACCCAGTACTTC.

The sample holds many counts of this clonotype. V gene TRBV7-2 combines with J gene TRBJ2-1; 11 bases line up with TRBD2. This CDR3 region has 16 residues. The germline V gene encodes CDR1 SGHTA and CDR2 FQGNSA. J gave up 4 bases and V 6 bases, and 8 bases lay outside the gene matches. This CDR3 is CASRSQGTSGYNEQFF. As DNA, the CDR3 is TGTGCCAGCAGGAGCCAGGGGACTAGCGGTTACAATGAGCAGTTCTTC.

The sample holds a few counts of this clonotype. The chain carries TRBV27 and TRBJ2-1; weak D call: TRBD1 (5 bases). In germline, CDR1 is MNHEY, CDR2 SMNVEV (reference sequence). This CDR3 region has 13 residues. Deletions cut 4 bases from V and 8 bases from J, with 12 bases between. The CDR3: CASSSPRVHEQFF. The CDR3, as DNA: TGTGCCAGCAGTTCCCCCAGGGTCCATGAGCAGTTCTTC.